This T cell receptor beta chain came from a study of T cell responses to AZD1222 COVID-19 vaccine. Study conclusions and caveats: Researchers report vaccine-associated CD4 TCRs spanning spike, with dominance at 160-218 and 743-854. Most donors were white British and more were female, and clonal diversity was possibly underestimated. Once two AZD1222 doses were given, Spike-specific TCR breadth and depth went up.

Sequencing was performed with immunoSEQ multiplex PCR; in TCRdb, only in-frame clones are kept and a portion is missing. The sample consists of 84,000 or so clones, 70% to 90% of them appearing once. Comments on this clone: Its antigen is currently unknown.

Germline-derived CDR1 and CDR2 are LNHDA and SQIVND (reference sequence). The germline V and J ends were trimmed by 3 bases and 4 bases, with 15 bases remaining between them. This CDR3 contains 15 residues. The receptor's source is an adult in good health. The source was peripheral blood, collected on day 0 of AZD1222 vaccination. The genes are TRBV19 and TRBJ1-1; no firm D call. CDR3 sequence: CASSIEVVIGTEAFF. CDR3 coding DNA: TGTGCCAGTAGTATTGAGGTCGTTATTGGCACTGAAGCTTTCTTT.